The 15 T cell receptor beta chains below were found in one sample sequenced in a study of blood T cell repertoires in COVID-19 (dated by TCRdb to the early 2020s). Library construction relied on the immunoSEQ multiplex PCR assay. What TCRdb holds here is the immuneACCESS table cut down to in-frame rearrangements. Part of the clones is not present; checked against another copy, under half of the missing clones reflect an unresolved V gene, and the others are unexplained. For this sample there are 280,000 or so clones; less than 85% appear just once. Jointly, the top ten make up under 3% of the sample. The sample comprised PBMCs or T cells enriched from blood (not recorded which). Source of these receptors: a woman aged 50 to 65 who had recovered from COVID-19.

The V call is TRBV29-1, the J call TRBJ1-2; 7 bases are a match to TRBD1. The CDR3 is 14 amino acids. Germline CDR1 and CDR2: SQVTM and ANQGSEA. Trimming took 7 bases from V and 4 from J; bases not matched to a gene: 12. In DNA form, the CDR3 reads TGCAGCGCAACACAGGGGTCCCAGGTCTATGGCTACACCTTC. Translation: CSATQGSQVYGYTF.

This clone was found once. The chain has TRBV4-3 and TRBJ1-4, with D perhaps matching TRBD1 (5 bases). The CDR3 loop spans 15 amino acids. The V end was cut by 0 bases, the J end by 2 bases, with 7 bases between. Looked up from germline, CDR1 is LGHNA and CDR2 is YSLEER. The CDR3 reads CASSQEGGTNEKLFF. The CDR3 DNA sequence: TGCGCCAGCAGCCAAGAGGGGGGGACTAATGAAAAACTGTTTTTT.

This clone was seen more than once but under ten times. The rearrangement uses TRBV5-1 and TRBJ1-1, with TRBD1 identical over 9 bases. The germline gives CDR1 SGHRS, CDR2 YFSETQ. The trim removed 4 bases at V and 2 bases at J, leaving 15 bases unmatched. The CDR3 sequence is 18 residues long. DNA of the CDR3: TGCGCCAGCAGCCAACAAACAGGGGGCGGGCTAATTAACACTGAAGCTTTCTTT. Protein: CASSQQTGGGLINTEAFF.

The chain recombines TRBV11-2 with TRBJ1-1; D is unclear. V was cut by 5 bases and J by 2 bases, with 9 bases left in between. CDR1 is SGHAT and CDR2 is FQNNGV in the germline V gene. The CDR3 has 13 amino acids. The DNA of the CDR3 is TGTGCCAGCAGCGGGGAGCTCAACACTGAAGCTTTCTTT. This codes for CASSGELNTEAFF.

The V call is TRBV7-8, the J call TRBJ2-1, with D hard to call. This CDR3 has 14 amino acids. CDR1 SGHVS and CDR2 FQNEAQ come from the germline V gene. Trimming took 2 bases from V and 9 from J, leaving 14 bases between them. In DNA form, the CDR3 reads TGTGCCAGCAGCTTAAGGTGGGTTCCGGGTGAGCAGTTCTTC. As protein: CASSLRWVPGEQFF.

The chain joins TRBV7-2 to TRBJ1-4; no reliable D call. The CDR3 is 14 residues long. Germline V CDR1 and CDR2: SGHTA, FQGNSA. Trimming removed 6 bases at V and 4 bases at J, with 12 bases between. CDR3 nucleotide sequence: TGTGCCAGCAGTCGTCCAGGCTATAATGAAAAACTGTTTTTT. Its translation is CASSRPGYNEKLFF.

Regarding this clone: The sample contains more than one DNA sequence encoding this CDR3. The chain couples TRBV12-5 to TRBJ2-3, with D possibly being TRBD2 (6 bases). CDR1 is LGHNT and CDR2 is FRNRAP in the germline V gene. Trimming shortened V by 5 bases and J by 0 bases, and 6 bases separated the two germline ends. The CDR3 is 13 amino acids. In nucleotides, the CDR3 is TGTGCTAGTGGTCTAGCGAGCACAGATACGCAGTATTTT. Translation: CASGLASTDTQYF.

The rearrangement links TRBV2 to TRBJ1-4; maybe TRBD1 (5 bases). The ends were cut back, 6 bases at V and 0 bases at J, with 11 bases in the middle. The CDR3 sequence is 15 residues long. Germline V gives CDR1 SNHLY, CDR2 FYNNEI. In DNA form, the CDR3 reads TGTGCCAGCAGGGAGGGGCCGACAACTAATGAAAAACTGTTTTTT. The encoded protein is CASREGPTTNEKLFF.

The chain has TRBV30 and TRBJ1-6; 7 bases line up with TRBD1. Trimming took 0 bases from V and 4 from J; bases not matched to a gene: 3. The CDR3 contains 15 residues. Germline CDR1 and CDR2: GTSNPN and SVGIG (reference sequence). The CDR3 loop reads CAWSVRDSYNSPLHF. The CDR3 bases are TGTGCCTGGAGTGTAAGGGACAGTTATAATTCACCCCTCCACTTT.

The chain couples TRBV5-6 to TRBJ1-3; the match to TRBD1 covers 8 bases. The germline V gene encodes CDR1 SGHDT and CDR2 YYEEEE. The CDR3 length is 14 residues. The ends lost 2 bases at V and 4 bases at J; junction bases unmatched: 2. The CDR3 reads CASSFRGPGNTIYF. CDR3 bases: TGTGCCAGCAGCTTCAGGGGGCCCGGAAACACCATATATTTT.

CDR3 sequence (DNA): TGTGCCAGCAGCACCACTAGCGGGAGAGAGACCCAGTACTTC. It is translated as CASSTTSGRETQYF. The chain uses TRBV7-2 and TRBJ2-5; TRBD2 matches at 11 bases. This CDR3 has 14 residues. V trimming: 5 bases; J trimming: 4 bases; junction bases outside the gene matches: 3. CDR1 is SGHTA, CDR2 FQGNSA, per germline.

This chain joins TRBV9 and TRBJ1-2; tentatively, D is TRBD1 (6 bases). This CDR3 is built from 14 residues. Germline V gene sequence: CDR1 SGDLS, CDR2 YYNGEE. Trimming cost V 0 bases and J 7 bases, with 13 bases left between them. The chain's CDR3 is CASSVGVQGSGYTF. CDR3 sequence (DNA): TGTGCCAGCAGCGTAGGTGTACAGGGCTCTGGCTACACCTTC.

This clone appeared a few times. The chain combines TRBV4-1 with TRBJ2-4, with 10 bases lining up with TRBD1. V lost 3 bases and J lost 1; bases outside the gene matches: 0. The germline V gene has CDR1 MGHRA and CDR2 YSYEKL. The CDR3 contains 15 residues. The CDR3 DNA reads TGCGCCAGCAGCCAGGACAGGGGGGCCAAAAACATTCAGTACTTC. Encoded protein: CASSQDRGAKNIQYF.

The CDR3 bases are TGCAGCGTTACGACAGGGGGCTTGAATCAGCCCCAGCATTTT. It yields the protein CSVTTGGLNQPQHF. The chain recombines TRBV29-1 with TRBJ1-5; 10 bases fit TRBD1. The CDR3 spans 14 residues. Germline CDR1 and CDR2: SQVTM and ANQGSEA. J was trimmed by 4 bases and V by 5 bases; bases with no gene match: 5.

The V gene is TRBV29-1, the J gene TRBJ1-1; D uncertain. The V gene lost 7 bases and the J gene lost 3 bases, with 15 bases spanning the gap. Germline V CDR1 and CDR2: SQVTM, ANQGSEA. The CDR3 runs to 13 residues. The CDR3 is CSAGETRDTEAFF. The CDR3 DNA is TGCAGCGCTGGAGAGACTCGGGACACTGAAGCTTTCTTT.